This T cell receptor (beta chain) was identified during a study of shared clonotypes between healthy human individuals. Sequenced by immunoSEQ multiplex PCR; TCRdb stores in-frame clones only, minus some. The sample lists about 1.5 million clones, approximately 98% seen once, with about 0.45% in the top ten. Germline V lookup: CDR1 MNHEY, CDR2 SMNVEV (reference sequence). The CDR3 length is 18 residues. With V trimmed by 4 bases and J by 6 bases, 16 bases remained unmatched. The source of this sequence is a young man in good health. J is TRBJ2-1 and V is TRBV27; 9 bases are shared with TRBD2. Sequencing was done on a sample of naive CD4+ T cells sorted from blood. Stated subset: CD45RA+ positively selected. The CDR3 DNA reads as TGTGCCAGCAGTTACCCGGTACTAGCGGGTGGGCGGGGCAATGAGCAGTTCTTC. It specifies CASSYPVLAGGRGNEQFF.